The 23 T cell receptor beta chains below all came from one sample that was sequenced in a study of CD8 T cells in Susac syndrome. cDNA came from around 0.54 to 1 ug RNA primed by random hexamers. TCRdb used MiXCR to reprocess the immunoSEQ multiplex PCR reads, holding one entry per CDR3 protein. The sample yields 150,000 to 200,000 distinct CDR3 sequences, about 93% seen once. Sequencing used CD4+ T cells from PBMCs. These receptors came from a human donor in good health.

The chain has TRBV11-1 and TRBJ2-5, with 8 bases that match TRBD1. The germline CDR1 and CDR2 sequences are SGHAT and FQDESV (reference sequence). J lost 5 bases, V lost 3 bases, and 8 bases had no gene match. The CDR3 length is 15 residues. The CDR3 DNA reads as TGTGCCAGCAGCTTCGGGATAGGGGACAGGGAGACCCAGTACTTC. Residues: CASSFGIGDRETQYF.

The V and J genes are TRBV7-8 and TRBJ1-1, with D unresolved. Germline V lookup: CDR1 SGHVS, CDR2 FQNEAQ. Between the trimmed V and J ends, which lost 3 bases and 5 bases, there was a span of 10 bases. The CDR3 runs 13 residues. The CDR3 protein is CASSFSSSTEAFF. CDR3 nucleotide sequence: TGTGCCAGCAGCTTTTCCTCAAGTACTGAAGCTTTCTTT.

J is TRBJ1-1 and V is TRBV5-1; TRBD1 might be the D (5 bases). The germline V and J ends were trimmed by 3 bases and 8 bases, with 20 bases remaining between them. Per germline, CDR1 SGHRS and CDR2 YFSETQ. The CDR3 loop spans 15 amino acids. The CDR3: CASSSQGALGREAFF. The CDR3 coding sequence is TGCGCCAGCAGCTCGCAGGGTGCGCTTGGAAGGGAAGCTTTCTTT.

The chain joins TRBV2 to TRBJ1-5; D is ambiguous. The CDR3 length is 14 residues. The ends were cut back, 7 bases at V and 3 bases at J, with 13 bases in the middle. CDR1 SNHLY and CDR2 FYNNEI come from the germline V gene. CDR3: CASTTSLLNQPQHF. DNA of the CDR3: TGTGCCAGCACTACGAGCCTCCTCAATCAGCCCCAGCATTTT.

This clonotype was detected a few times. The chain recombines TRBV14 with TRBJ2-2; D uncertain. This CDR3 is built from 12 residues. CDR1 SGHDN and CDR2 FVKESK come from the germline V gene. V lost 3 bases and J lost 2, with 1 base in between. The CDR3 DNA reads TGTGCCAGCAGCCACAACACCGGGGAGCTGTTTTTT. This encodes CASSHNTGELFF.

The CDR3 DNA is TGTGCCAGCAGCCCCACGTCGGGGAGGAAAGTCATTGGGCACACTGAAGCTTTCTTT. Protein product: CASSPTSGRKVIGHTEAFF. The gene calls are TRBV6-2 or TRBV6-3 and TRBJ1-1, with D uncertain. The CDR3 totals 19 residues. With 6 bases removed from V and 3 bases from J, the gap between germline ends came to 29 bases. The V gene's germline CDR1 is MNHEY and CDR2 SVGEGT.

This clonotype was counted only a few times. This rearrangement joins TRBV5-1 to TRBJ1-1; D may be TRBD1 (5 bases). The germline CDR1 and CDR2 sequences are SGHRS and YFSETQ. The CDR3 is made up of 14 amino acids. V was clipped by 0 bases and J by 2 bases, with 8 bases between them. CDR3 loop: CASSLVQGNTEAFF. CDR3 coding DNA: TGCGCCAGCAGCTTGGTGCAGGGAAACACTGAAGCTTTCTTT.

The genes are TRBV5-1 and TRBJ2-3; D uncertain. The ends were cut back, 0 bases at V and 6 bases at J, with 17 bases in the middle. The CDR3 sequence is 16 residues long. The germline CDR1 and CDR2 sequences are SGHRS and YFSETQ. As DNA, the CDR3 is TGCGCCAGCAGCTTGGTTACCGACCGTTTGGGGGATACGCAGTATTTT. This encodes CASSLVTDRLGDTQYF.

This chain connects TRBV29-1 to TRBJ1-4, with TRBD1 identical over 8 bases. The trim removed 4 bases at V and 5 bases at J, leaving 0 bases unmatched. Germline CDR1 is SQVTM and CDR2 is ANQGSEA. There are 12 residues in the CDR3. The CDR3 DNA sequence: TGCAGCGTTGGGACAGGGAATGAAAAACTGTTTTTT. It yields the protein CSVGTGNEKLFF.

The chain employs TRBV23-1 and TRBJ1-4, with D unclear. TRBV23-1 is an ORF, with its function uncertain. V was trimmed by 3 bases and J by 2 bases, leaving 7 bases between them. This CDR3 region has 14 residues. The CDR3 loop is CASSQGWTNEKLFF. The DNA of the CDR3 is TGCGCCAGCAGTCAGGGGTGGACTAATGAAAAACTGTTTTTT.

The genes are TRBV28 and TRBJ2-7, with a possible D match to TRBD1 (6 bases). Germline CDR1 and CDR2: MDHEN and SYDVKM. The CDR3 is 15 residues long. Trimming cost V 4 bases and J 4 bases, with 17 bases left between them. Written as DNA, the CDR3 is TGTGCCAGCAGTTCCCTGGGGCCCCAGGGGTACGAGCAGTACTTC. Amino acids: CASSSLGPQGYEQYF.

This clonotype was recorded once. V usage is TRBV9 and J usage is TRBJ1-1; 10 bases line up with TRBD1. The J segment lost 4 bases and the V segment lost 3 bases, leaving 9 bases of the junction unmatched. CDR1 SGDLS and CDR2 YYNGEE come from the germline V gene. The CDR3 contains 16 residues. The CDR3 DNA sequence: TGTGCCAGCAGCGCCACCCGGGACAGGGGTCGCACTGAAGCTTTCTTT. This encodes CASSATRDRGRTEAFF.

The chain couples TRBV7-9 to TRBJ2-7, with 9 positions matching TRBD1. The CDR3 consists of 16 residues. V lost 3 bases to trimming and J lost 4 bases; unmatched junction nucleotides: 10. Looked up from germline, CDR1 is SEHNR and CDR2 is FQNEAQ (reference sequence). The CDR3 here is CASSFPPQGASYEQYF. As DNA, the CDR3 is TGTGCCAGCAGCTTCCCCCCACAGGGGGCGAGTTACGAGCAGTACTTC.

The V gene is TRBV11-1, the J gene TRBJ2-3; no clear D. Germline V CDR1 and CDR2: SGHAT, FQDESV (reference sequence). This CDR3 is 11 amino acids long. Trimming stripped 5 bases from V and 6 bases from J, with 6 bases between. CDR3 amino acids: CASSPSDTQYF. CDR3 nucleotide sequence: TGTGCCAGCAGCCCCTCGGATACGCAGTATTTT.

This clonotype was observed a single time. The chain's CDR3 is CASSFSGGSSYEQYV. DNA of the CDR3: TGTGCCAGCAGCTTTAGCGGGGGGAGCTCCTACGAGCAGTACGTC. The gene calls are TRBV7-2 and TRBJ2-7; 10 bases line up with TRBD2. J gave up 0 bases and V 3 bases, and 2 bases lay outside the gene matches. Germline V gene data show CDR1 as SGHTA and CDR2 as FQGNSA. This CDR3 has 15 amino acids.

The CDR3: CASSSRDRGEETQYF. In nucleotides, the CDR3 is TGCGCCAGCAGCTCCCGGGACAGAGGAGAAGAGACCCAGTACTTC. The gene calls are TRBV5-1 and TRBJ2-5, with 7 positions matching TRBD1. V lost 3 bases to trimming and J lost 3 bases; unmatched junction nucleotides: 8. Per germline, CDR1 SGHRS and CDR2 YFSETQ. There are 15 residues in the CDR3.

A single count supports this clonotype. The V gene is TRBV7-2, the J gene TRBJ2-7; D unclear. The V end lost 1 base, the J end lost 2 bases, and 6 bases lay between the germline ends. This CDR3 is built from 13 residues. CDR1 SGHTA and CDR2 FQGNSA come from the germline V gene. In nucleotides, the CDR3 is TGTGCCAGCAGCTTAGAGTTGGCCTACGAGCAGTACTTC. It codes for CASSLELAYEQYF. The whole variable domain, remainder taken from reference TRBV7-2 and TRBJ2-7, is GAGVSQSPSNKVTEKGKDVELRCDPISGHTALYWYRQSLGQGLEFLIYFQGNSAPDKSGLPSDRFSAERTGGSVSTLTIQRTQQEDSAVYLCASSLELAYEQYFGPGTRLTVT.

This clonotype occurred once. The chain couples TRBV5-1 to TRBJ1-1; D unclear. V was pared by 1 base and J by 1 base, with 5 bases between. CDR1 and CDR2 from the germline V gene are SGHRS and YFSETQ. The CDR3 has 13 amino acids. CDR3 DNA: TGCGCCAGCAGCTTGAGAACGAACACTGAAGCTTTCTTT. As protein: CASSLRTNTEAFF.

This clonotype has just a few counts. The chain is built from TRBV7-9 and TRBJ2-4; possibly TRBD1 for D (6 bases). Germline V CDR1 and CDR2: SEHNR, FQNEAQ (reference sequence). The V end lost 4 bases, the J end lost 5 bases, and 12 bases lay between the germline ends. CDR3 length: 14 amino acids. The CDR3 sequence: CASSSDRLENIQYF. The CDR3 coding sequence is TGTGCCAGCAGCTCTGACAGGCTCGAAAACATTCAGTACTTC.

The CDR3 protein is CASSYGRMRQETQYF. CDR3 coding DNA: TGTGCCAGCAGTTACGGCAGGATGAGACAAGAGACCCAGTACTTC. The V gene is TRBV6-6, the J gene TRBJ2-5; no firm D call. Trimming took off 2 bases at V and 2 bases at J, with 12 bases between the two ends. Germline lookup yields CDR1 MNHNY and CDR2 SVGAGI (reference sequence). This CDR3 comprises 15 residues.

CDR3 sequence: CASRGQMSRSGANVLTF. In DNA form, the CDR3 reads TGTGCCAGTAGGGGACAGATGAGCCGCTCTGGGGCCAACGTCCTGACTTTC. The chain carries TRBV19 and TRBJ2-6; 7 nucleotides agree with TRBD1. V lost 6 bases to trimming and J lost 0 bases; unmatched junction nucleotides: 8. This CDR3 comprises 17 residues. CDR1 and CDR2 (germline): LNHDA, SQIVND (reference sequence).

The genes are TRBV19 and TRBJ2-2; the D gene is possibly TRBD2 (5 bases). Deletions cut 3 bases from V and 3 bases from J, with 8 bases between. Germline V lookup: CDR1 LNHDA, CDR2 SQIVND (reference sequence). This CDR3 comprises 14 residues. The CDR3 loop is CASSIGLYTGELFF. The CDR3 nucleotides are TGTGCCAGTAGTATCGGACTGTACACCGGGGAGCTGTTTTTT.

V is TRBV11-2 and J is TRBJ2-3; TRBD1 might be the D (6 bases). CDR1 and CDR2 (germline): SGHAT, FQNNGV. Trimming left V 4 bases short and J 4 bases short, with 21 bases between. The CDR3 contains 17 residues. CDR3 protein: CASSSGGGHRTSDTQYF. Here the CDR3 DNA reads TGTGCCAGCAGCTCGGGTGGGGGACACCGGACATCAGATACGCAGTATTTT.